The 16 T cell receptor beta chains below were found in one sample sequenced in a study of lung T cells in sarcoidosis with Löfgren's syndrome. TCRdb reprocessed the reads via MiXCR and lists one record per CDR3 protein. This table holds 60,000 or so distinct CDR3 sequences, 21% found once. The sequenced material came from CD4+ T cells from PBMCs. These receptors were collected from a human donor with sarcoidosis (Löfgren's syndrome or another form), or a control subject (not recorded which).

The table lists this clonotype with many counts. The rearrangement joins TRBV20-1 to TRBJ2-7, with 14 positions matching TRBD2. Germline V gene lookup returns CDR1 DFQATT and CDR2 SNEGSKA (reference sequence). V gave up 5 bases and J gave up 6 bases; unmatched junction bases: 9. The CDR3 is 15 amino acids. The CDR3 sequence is CSARTSGRTALEQYF. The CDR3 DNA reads TGCAGTGCTCGGACTAGCGGGAGGACCGCCCTCGAGCAGTACTTC.

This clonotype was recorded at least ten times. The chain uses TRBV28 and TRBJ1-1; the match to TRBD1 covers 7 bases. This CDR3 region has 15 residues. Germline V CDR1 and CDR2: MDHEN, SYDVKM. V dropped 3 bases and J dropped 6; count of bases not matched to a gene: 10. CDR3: CASSFPSTGTPEAFF. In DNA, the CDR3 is TGTGCCAGCAGTTTCCCCTCGACAGGGACCCCTGAAGCTTTCTTT.

The CDR3 nucleotides read TGTGCCAGCAGACGGACTTATTTAGGGCCCCAGCATTTT. This codes for CASRRTYLGPQHF. The V call is TRBV12-3 or TRBV12-4, the J call TRBJ1-5; no firm D call. This CDR3 region has 13 residues. Trimming cost V 6 bases and J 9 bases, with 15 bases left between them.

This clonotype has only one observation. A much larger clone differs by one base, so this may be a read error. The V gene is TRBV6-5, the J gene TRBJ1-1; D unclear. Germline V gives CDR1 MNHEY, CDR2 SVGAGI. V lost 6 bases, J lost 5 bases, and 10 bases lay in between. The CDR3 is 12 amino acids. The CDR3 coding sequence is TGTGCCAGCAGATACACGGGAACTGAAGCTTTCTTT. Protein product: CASRYTGTEAFF.

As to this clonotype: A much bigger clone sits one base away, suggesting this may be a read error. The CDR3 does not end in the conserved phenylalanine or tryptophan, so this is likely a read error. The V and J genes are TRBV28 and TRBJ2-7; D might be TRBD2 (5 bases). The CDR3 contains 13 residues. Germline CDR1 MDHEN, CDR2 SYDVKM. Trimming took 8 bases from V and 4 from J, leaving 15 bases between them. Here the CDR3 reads CASGTLAPYEQYL. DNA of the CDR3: TGTGCCAGCGGTACTCTAGCACCGTACGAGCAGTACCTC.

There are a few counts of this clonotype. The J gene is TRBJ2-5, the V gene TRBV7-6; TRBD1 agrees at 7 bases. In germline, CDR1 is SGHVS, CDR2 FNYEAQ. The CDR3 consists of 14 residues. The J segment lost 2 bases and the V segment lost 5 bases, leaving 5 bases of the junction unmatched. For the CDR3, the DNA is TGTGCCAGCAGCCATGGGACAGTTCAAGAGACCCAGTACTTC. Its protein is CASSHGTVQETQYF.

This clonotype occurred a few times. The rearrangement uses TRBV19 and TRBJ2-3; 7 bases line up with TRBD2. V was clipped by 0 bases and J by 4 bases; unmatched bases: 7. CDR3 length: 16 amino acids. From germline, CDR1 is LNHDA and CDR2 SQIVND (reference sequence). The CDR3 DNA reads TGTGCCAGTAGTATAGATAAGCGGGGCGGATCAGATACGCAGTATTTT. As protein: CASSIDKRGGSDTQYF.

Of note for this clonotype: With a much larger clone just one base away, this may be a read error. The CDR3 DNA is TGTGCCAGCAGTCCGAACGGGAGGAACACAGATACGCAGTATTTT. Encoded protein: CASSPNGRNTDTQYF. The chain combines TRBV28 with TRBJ2-3; 7 nucleotides match TRBD2. This CDR3 spans 15 amino acids. The germline gives CDR1 MDHEN, CDR2 SYDVKM. After removal of 5 bases from V and 2 bases from J, the junction contained 7 bases not matched to a gene.

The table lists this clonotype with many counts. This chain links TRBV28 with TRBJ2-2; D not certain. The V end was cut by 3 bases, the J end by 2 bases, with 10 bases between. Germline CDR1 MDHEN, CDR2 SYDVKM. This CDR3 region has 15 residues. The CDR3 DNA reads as TGTGCCAGCAGTTTGGGTCTTTTCAACACCGGGGAGCTGTTTTTT. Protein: CASSLGLFNTGELFF.

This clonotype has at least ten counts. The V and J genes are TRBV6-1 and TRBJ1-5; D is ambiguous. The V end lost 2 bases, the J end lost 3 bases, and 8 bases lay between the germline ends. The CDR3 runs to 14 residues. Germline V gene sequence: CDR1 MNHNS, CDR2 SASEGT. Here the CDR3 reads CASSERDINQPQHF. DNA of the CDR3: TGTGCCAGCAGTGAAAGGGATATCAATCAGCCCCAGCATTTT.

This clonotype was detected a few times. For the CDR3, the DNA is TGTGCCAGCAGTTTTAGCGGGCCTACGAACACCGGGGAGCTGTTTTTT. Its protein is CASSFSGPTNTGELFF. The rearrangement uses TRBV12-3 or TRBV12-4 and TRBJ2-2; 7 bases match TRBD2. The CDR3 loop spans 16 amino acids. Trimming at V came to 3 bases and at J to 0 bases, leaving 4 bases not matched to a gene.

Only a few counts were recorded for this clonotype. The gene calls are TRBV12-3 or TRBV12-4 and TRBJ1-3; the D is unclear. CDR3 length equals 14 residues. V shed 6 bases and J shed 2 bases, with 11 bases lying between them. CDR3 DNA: TGTGCCAGCAGCCCCGACCGAACTGGAAACACCATATATTTT. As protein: CASSPDRTGNTIYF.

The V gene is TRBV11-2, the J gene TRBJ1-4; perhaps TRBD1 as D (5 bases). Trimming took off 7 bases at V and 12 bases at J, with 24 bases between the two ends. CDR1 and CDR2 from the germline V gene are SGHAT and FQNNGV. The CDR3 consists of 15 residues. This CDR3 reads CASTAQTGAGGELFF. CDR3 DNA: TGTGCCAGCACCGCCCAAACCGGGGCAGGCGGGGAACTGTTTTTT.

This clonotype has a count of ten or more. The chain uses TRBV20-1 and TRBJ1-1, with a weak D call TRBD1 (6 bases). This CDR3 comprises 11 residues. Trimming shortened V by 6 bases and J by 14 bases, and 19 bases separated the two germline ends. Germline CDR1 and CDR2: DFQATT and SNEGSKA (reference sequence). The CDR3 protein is CSAGPGGASFF. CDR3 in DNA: TGCAGTGCGGGTCCCGGGGGCGCGTCGTTCTTT.

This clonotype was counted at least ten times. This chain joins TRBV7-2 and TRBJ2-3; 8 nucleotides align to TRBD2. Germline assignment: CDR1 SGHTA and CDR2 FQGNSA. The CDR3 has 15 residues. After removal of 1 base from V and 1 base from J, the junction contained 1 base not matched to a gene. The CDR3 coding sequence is TGTGCCAGCAGCTTAGAAGCGGGGGGCACAGATACGCAGTATTTT. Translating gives CASSLEAGGTDTQYF. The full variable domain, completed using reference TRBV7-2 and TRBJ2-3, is GAGVSQSPSNKVTEKGKDVELRCDPISGHTALYWYRQSLGQGLEFLIYFQGNSAPDKSGLPSDRFSAERTGGSVSTLTIQRTQQEDSAVYLCASSLEAGGTDTQYFGPGTRLTVL.

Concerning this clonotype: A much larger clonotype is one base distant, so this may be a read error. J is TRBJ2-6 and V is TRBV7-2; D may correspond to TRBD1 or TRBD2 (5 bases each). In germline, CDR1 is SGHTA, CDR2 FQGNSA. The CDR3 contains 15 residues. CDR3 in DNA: TGTGCCAGCAGCGTCAGGGACCCTGGGGCCGACGTCCTGACTTTC. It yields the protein CASSVRDPGADVLTF.